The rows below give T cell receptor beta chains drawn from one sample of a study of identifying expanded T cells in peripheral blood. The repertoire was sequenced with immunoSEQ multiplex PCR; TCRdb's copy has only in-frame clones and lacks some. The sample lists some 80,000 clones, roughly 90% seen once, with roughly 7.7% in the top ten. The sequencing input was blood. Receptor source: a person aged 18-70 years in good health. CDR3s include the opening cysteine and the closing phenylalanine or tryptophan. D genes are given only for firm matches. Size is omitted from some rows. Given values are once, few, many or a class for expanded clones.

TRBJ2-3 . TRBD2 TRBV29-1 TGCAGCGTTGAGAGGCGGCGGGGGGATACGCAGTATTTT CSVERRRGDTQYF
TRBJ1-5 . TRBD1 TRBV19 TGTGCCAGTAGTATTAGTAACAGGGGGGACAATCAGCCCCAGCATTTT CASSISNRGDNQPQHF
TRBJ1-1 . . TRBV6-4 TGTGCCAGCAGTGCGACAGGAAGGACTGAAGCTTTCTTT CASSATGRTEAFF
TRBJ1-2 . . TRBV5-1 TGCGCCAGCAGCTTTGACCCTAACTATGGCTACACCTTC CASSFDPNYGYTF
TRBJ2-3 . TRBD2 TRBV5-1 TGCGCCAGCAGCCCTCGACTAGCGGAGCCCACAGATACGCAGTATTTT CASSPRLAEPTDTQYF
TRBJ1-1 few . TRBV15 TGTGCCACCAGCACCCAGCGTGACACTGAAGCTTTCTTT CATSTQRDTEAFF
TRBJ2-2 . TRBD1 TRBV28 TGTGCCAGCAGCCTTGGGACAGGGGGCACCGGGGAGCTGTTTTTT CASSLGTGGTGELFF
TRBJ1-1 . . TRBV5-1 TGCGCCAGCACCCCCGCCAAGTCGGGGGGCGCTGAAGCTTTCTTT CASTPAKSGGAEAFF
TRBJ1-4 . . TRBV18 TGTGCCAGCTCACCCCGACGAGCGGGGGGCAACGAAAAACTGTTTTTT CASSPRRAGGNEKLFF
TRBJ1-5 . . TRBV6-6 TGTGCCAGCAGTTACAAAGGGTATAATAGCAATCAGCCCCAGCATTTT CASSYKGYNSNQPQHF
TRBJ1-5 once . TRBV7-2 TGTGCCAGCAGCACCGAAAGGAATCAGCCCCAGCATTTT CASSTERNQPQHF
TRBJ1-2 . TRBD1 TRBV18 TGTGCCAGCTCACAAACTGGACAGGGGGAGGCCTATGGCTACACCTTC CASSQTGQGEAYGYTF
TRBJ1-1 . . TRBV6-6 TGTGCCAGCAGTTACTCAATGGGGGGGGTCGCTGAAGCTTTCTTT CASSYSMGGVAEAFF
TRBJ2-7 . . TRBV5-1 TGCGCCAGCAGCTTGGCCGACGGAGTCTCCGAGCAGTACTTC CASSLADGVSEQYF
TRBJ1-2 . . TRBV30 TGTGCCTGGAGTCGAGGAGGGCAGGGATTCTATGGCTACACCTTC CAWSRGGQGFYGYTF
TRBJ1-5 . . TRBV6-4 TGTGCCAGCAGTGACTCTGAGGACGCCGGCGGGCCCCAGCATTTT CASSDSEDAGGPQHF
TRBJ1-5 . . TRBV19 TGTGCCAGTAGCCGTCGGGAGGGATTGGGTCAGCCCCAGCATTTT CASSRREGLGQPQHF
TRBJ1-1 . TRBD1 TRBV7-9 TGTGCCAGCAGCTCTTGGACAGGGACAAACACTGAAGCTTTCTTT CASSSWTGTNTEAFF
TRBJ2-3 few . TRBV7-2 TGTGCCAGCAGCACAAGGCGGGGATGGGAGTCAGATACGCAGTATTTT CASSTRRGWESDTQYF
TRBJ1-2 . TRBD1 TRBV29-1 TGCAGCGTTCATACAGGGGGTTTCGGCTATGGCTACACCTTC CSVHTGGFGYGYTF
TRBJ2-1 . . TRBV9 TGTGCCAGCAGCGCCCAGGGGTTCCGAGGGAATGAGCAGTTCTTC CASSAQGFRGNEQFF
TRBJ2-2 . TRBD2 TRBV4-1 TGCGCCAGCAGCCAAGGACCGACTAGCGGGGATAACACCGGGGAGCTGTTTTTT CASSQGPTSGDNTGELFF
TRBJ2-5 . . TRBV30 TGTGCCTGGAGCACCGGGGTAGGGGCACAAGAGACCCAGTACTTC CAWSTGVGAQETQYF
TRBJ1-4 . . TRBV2 TGTGCCAGCAGATGGAACAGCGGTGAAAAACTGTTTTTT CASRWNSGEKLFF
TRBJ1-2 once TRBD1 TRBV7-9 TGTGCCAGCAGCTTAGGGGGTTGGGGACAGGGGCTTGACTATGGCTACACCTTC CASSLGGWGQGLDYGYTF
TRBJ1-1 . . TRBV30 TGTGCCTGGAATATGGCACCTTTGAACACTGAAGCTTTCTTT CAWNMAPLNTEAFF
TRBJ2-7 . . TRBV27 TGTGCCAGCAGTTTAGTTGGAGGGGGTTGGAACGAGCAGTACTTC CASSLVGGGWNEQYF
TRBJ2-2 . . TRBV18 TGTGCCAGCTCACCAGGGACACACACCGGGGAGCTGTTTTTT CASSPGTHTGELFF
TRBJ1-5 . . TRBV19 TGTGCCAGTAGTATGGGTTTAGGCAGATATAGCAATCAGCCCCAGCATTTT CASSMGLGRYSNQPQHF
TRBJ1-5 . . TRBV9 TGTGCCAGCAGCCCTAGTGGGAATGGCAATCAGCCCCAGCATTTT CASSPSGNGNQPQHF
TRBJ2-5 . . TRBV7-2 TGTGCCAGCAGCTTTGGAGAGACCCAGTACTTC CASSFGETQYF